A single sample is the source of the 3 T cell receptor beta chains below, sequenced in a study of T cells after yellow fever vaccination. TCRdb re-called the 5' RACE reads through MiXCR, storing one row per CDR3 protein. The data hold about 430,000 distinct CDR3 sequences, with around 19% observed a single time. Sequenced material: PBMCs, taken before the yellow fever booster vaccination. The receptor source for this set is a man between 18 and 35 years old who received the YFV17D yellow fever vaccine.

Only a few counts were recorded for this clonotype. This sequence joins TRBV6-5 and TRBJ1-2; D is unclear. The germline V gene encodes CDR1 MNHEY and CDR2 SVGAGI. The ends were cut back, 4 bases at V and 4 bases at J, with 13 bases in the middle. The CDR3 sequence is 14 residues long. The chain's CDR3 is CASSLLGPTYGYTF. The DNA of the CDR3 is TGTGCCAGCAGTTTACTCGGGCCTACCTATGGCTACACCTTC.

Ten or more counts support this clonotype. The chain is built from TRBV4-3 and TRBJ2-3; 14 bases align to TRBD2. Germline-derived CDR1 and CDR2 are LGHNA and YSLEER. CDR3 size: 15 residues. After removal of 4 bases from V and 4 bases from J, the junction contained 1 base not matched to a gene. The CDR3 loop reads CASSPTSGGADTQYF. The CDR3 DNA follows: TGCGCCAGCAGCCCGACTAGCGGGGGGGCAGATACGCAGTATTTT.

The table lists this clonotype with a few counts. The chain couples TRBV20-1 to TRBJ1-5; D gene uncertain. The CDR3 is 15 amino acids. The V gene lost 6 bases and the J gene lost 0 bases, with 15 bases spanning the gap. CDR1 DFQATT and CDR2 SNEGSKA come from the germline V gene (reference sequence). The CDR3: CSAPEAYDSNQPQHF. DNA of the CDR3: TGCAGTGCCCCGGAAGCTTATGATAGCAATCAGCCCCAGCATTTT.